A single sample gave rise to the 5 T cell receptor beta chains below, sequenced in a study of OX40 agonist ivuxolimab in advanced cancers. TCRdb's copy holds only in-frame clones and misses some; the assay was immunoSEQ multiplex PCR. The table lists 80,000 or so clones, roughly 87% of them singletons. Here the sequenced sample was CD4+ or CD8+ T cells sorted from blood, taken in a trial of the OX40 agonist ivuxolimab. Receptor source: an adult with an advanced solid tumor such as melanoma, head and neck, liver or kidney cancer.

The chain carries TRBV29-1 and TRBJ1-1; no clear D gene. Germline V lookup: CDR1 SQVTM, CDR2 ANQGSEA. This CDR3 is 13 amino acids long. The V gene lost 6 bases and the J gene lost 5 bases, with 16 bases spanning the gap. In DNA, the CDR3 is TGCAGCGTGGCCCCCACGGGTTGGACTGAAGCTTTCTTT. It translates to CSVAPTGWTEAFF.

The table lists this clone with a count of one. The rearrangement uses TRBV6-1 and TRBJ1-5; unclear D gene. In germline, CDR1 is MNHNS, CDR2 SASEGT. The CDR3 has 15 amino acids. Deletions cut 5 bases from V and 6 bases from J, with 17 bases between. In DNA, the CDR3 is TGTGCCAGCAGTCCAACTTTGGGCCTTGTTCAGCCCCAGCATTTT. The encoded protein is CASSPTLGLVQPQHF.

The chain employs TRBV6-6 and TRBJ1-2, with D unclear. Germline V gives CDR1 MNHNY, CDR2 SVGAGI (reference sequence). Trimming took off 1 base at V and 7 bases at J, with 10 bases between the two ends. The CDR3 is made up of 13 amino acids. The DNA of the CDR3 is TGTGCCAGCAGTTACTTAGATCGGGCTGGCTACACCTTC. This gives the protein CASSYLDRAGYTF.

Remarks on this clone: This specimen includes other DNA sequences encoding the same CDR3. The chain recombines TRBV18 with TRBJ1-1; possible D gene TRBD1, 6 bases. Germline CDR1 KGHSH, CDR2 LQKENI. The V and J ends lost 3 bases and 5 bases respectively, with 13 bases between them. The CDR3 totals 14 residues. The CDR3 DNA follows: TGTGCCAGCTCACCCGGGGGGCGCGGGACTGAAGCTTTCTTT. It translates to CASSPGGRGTEAFF.

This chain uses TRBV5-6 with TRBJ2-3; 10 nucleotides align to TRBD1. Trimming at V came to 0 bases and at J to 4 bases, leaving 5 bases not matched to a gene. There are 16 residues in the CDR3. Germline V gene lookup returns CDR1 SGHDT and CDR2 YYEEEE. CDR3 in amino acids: CASSLEGQGYADTQYF. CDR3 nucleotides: TGTGCCAGCAGCTTGGAGGGACAGGGGTATGCAGATACGCAGTATTTT. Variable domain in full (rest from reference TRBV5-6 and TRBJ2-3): DAGVTQSPTHLIKTRGQQVTLRCSPKSGHDTVSWYQQALGQGPQFIFQYYEEEERQRGNFPDRFSGHQFPNYSSELNVNALLLGDSALYLCASSLEGQGYADTQYFGPGTRLTVL.